Listed here are 24 T cell receptor beta chains from one sample, sequenced in a study of shared clonotypes between healthy human individuals. This table comes from immunoSEQ multiplex PCR, and its TCRdb copy is limited to in-frame clones, with some not included. Of 800,000 or so clones in the sample, about 97% were seen once. Naive CD8 cells were CD45RO-negative, positively selected for CCR7, excluding terminally differentiated effector memory CD45RA+ cells. The specimen was naive CD8+ T cells sorted from blood. The receptor set was obtained from a man aged 25 to 40 in good health.

The chain has TRBV27 and TRBJ2-7, with 9 bases matching TRBD2. The CDR3 contains 14 residues. J lost 5 bases, V lost 3 bases, and 5 bases had no gene match. Germline CDR1 is MNHEY and CDR2 is SMNVEV (reference sequence). This CDR3 is CASSFGGRAHEQYF. CDR3 coding DNA: TGTGCCAGCAGTTTTGGCGGGAGGGCCCACGAGCAGTACTTC.

This chain uses TRBV5-1 with TRBJ2-7, with TRBD2 as a possible D gene (7 bases). The CDR3 runs to 16 residues. Trimming stripped 3 bases from V and 4 bases from J, with 20 bases between. Per germline, CDR1 SGHRS and CDR2 YFSETQ. The chain's CDR3 is CASSSLLEEGGYEQYF. The CDR3 nucleotides read TGCGCCAGCAGCTCCCTATTGGAGGAGGGGGGGTACGAGCAGTACTTC.

V and J are TRBV19 and TRBJ1-2; 7 bases fit TRBD1. The CDR3 is 13 residues long. CDR1 is LNHDA and CDR2 is SQIVND in the germline V gene (reference sequence). Germline trimming cut 1 base from V and 5 bases from J; bases unmatched to any gene: 1. The CDR3 nucleotides are TGTGCCAGTAGTATAGGGACAGGATATGGCTACACCTTC. It is translated as CASSIGTGYGYTF.

The chain carries TRBV7-2 and TRBJ1-2, with 8 bases aligning to TRBD1. Germline V gene lookup returns CDR1 SGHTA and CDR2 FQGNSA. J was trimmed by 7 bases and V by 1 base; bases with no gene match: 5. The CDR3 has 14 amino acids. DNA of the CDR3: TGTGCCAGCAGCTTAGAACAGGGGGTTCCTGGCTACACCTTC. This encodes CASSLEQGVPGYTF.

The CDR3 loop reads CASSAGTPTYEQYF. The CDR3 DNA is TGCGCCAGCAGTGCCGGGACACCAACCTACGAGCAGTACTTC. V and J are TRBV10-1 and TRBJ2-7, with D maybe TRBD1 (6 bases). Per germline, CDR1 WNHNN and CDR2 SYGVQD (reference sequence). Between the trimmed V and J ends, which lost 4 bases and 2 bases, there was a span of 12 bases. CDR3 size: 14 residues.

For the CDR3, the DNA is TGTGCCAGCAGTGACGGGGGACGCAATGAGCAGTTCTTC. This gives the protein CASSDGGRNEQFF. The rearrangement joins TRBV2 to TRBJ2-1, with D perhaps TRBD2 (6 bases). V lost 3 bases and J lost 6, with 9 bases in between. The germline V gene encodes CDR1 SNHLY and CDR2 FYNNEI. The CDR3 loop spans 13 amino acids.

This sequence joins TRBV5-6 and TRBJ2-7; TRBD1 aligns across 10 bases. Germline lookup yields CDR1 SGHDT and CDR2 YYEEEE. V was clipped by 5 bases and J by 3 bases; unmatched bases: 14. The CDR3 covers 17 residues. Here the CDR3 reads CASSRDRGFELSYEQYF. DNA of the CDR3: TGTGCCAGCAGTCGGGACAGGGGTTTCGAACTGAGCTACGAGCAGTACTTC.

This chain links TRBV7-9 with TRBJ2-3; D perhaps matches TRBD2 (5 bases). Germline CDR1 is SEHNR and CDR2 is FQNEAQ (reference sequence). V lost 5 bases and J lost 3, with 18 bases in between. This CDR3 spans 16 amino acids. CDR3 in amino acids: CASSGESGYRTDTQYF. The DNA of the CDR3 is TGTGCCAGCAGCGGAGAGTCGGGGTATAGGACAGATACGCAGTATTTT.

CDR3 region: CSVDGTSRKSSYNEQFF. DNA of the CDR3: TGCAGCGTTGACGGGACTAGCAGGAAGAGCTCCTACAATGAGCAGTTCTTC. J is TRBJ2-1 and V is TRBV29-1; 9 bases map to TRBD2. V shed 3 bases and J 0 bases; nucleotides not matched to a gene: 9. From germline, CDR1 is SQVTM and CDR2 ANQGSEA. The CDR3 totals 17 residues.

The chain uses TRBV7-6 and TRBJ2-7; D is unresolved. The CDR3 is 14 amino acids. V lost 1 base and J lost 3, with 10 bases in between. Germline-derived CDR1 and CDR2 are SGHVS and FNYEAQ. CDR3 protein: CASSLEANSYEQYF. CDR3 nucleotide sequence: TGTGCCAGCAGCTTAGAGGCAAATAGCTACGAGCAGTACTTC.

The chain uses TRBV11-2 and TRBJ1-2; D may be TRBD1 (6 bases). The CDR3 sequence is 17 residues long. Germline CDR1 is SGHAT and CDR2 is FQNNGV. The V end was cut by 1 base, the J end by 1 base, with 16 bases between. CDR3 nucleotide sequence: TGTGCCAGCAGCTTAGCTCGGACAGTGGGCGATAACTATGGCTACACCTTC. Translation: CASSLARTVGDNYGYTF. The full variable domain, with the rest looked up from reference TRBV11-2 and TRBJ1-2, is EAGVAQSPRYKIIEKRQSVAFWCNPISGHATLYWYQQILGQGPKLLIQFQNNGVVDDSQLPKDRFSAERLKGVDSTLKIQPAKLEDSAVYLCASSLARTVGDNYGYTFGSGTRLTVV.

The V and J genes are TRBV5-1 and TRBJ2-3; no clear D gene. This CDR3 region has 15 residues. Germline V gene lookup returns CDR1 SGHRS and CDR2 YFSETQ. The V and J ends lost 0 bases and 2 bases respectively, with 10 bases between them. For the CDR3, the DNA is TGCGCCAGCAGCTTGGAAAGGAAATTCACAGATACGCAGTATTTT. Its protein is CASSLERKFTDTQYF.

CDR3 bases: TGCGCCAGCAGTGATGGAGCAACTAATGAAAAACTGTTTTTT. Encoded protein: CASSDGATNEKLFF. The V call is TRBV10-2, the J call TRBJ1-4; the D is unclear. The CDR3 is made up of 14 amino acids. Germline-derived CDR1 and CDR2 are WSHSY and SAAADI. The germline V and J ends were trimmed by 3 bases and 0 bases, with 5 bases remaining between them.

The chain employs TRBV13 and TRBJ2-2; D is perhaps TRBD2 (7 bases). The CDR3 extends over 15 amino acids. Germline assignment: CDR1 PRHDT and CDR2 FYEKMQ (reference sequence). Trimming took 4 bases from V and 5 from J, leaving 14 bases between them. CDR3 sequence (DNA): TGTGCCAGCAGCTCCGGCGGGGGCCGGACCGGGGAGCTGTTTTTT. It specifies CASSSGGGRTGELFF. The variable domain in full, with the rest retrieved from reference TRBV13 and TRBJ2-2, is AAGVIQSPRHLIKEKRETATLKCYPIPRHDTVYWYQQGPGQDPQFLISFYEKMQSDKGSIPDRFSAQQFSDYHSELNMSSLELGDSALYFCASSSGGGRTGELFFGEGSRLTVL.

The V call is TRBV29-1, the J call TRBJ2-1, with a possible D match to TRBD2 (6 bases). V lost 7 bases and J 9 bases, leaving 16 bases between the germline ends. This CDR3 contains 12 residues. CDR1 and CDR2 from the germline V gene are SQVTM and ANQGSEA. CDR3 loop: CSARTTVGEQFF. DNA for the CDR3: TGCAGCGCCAGGACTACGGTCGGTGAGCAGTTCTTC.

The chain has TRBV27 and TRBJ2-1; unclear D gene. The ends were cut back, 2 bases at V and 0 bases at J, with 5 bases in the middle. The CDR3 extends over 14 amino acids. Germline lookup yields CDR1 MNHEY and CDR2 SMNVEV (reference sequence). CDR3 in amino acids: CASSLAASYNEQFF. The CDR3 DNA sequence: TGTGCCAGCAGTTTAGCGGCCTCCTACAATGAGCAGTTCTTC.

The table lists this clone with a count of one. The chain carries TRBV18 and TRBJ2-7; TRBD1 matches at 8 bases. V lost 3 bases to trimming and J lost 5 bases; unmatched junction nucleotides: 12. The germline CDR1 and CDR2 sequences are KGHSH and LQKENI. This CDR3 spans 16 amino acids. The CDR3 nucleotides are TGTGCCAGCTCACCTGCCGACAGGGGCTTCGGGGACGAGCAGTACTTC. This sequence encodes CASSPADRGFGDEQYF.

The rearrangement uses TRBV5-1 and TRBJ2-5; perhaps TRBD1 as D (6 bases). The germline V gene encodes CDR1 SGHRS and CDR2 YFSETQ. With 0 bases removed from V and 2 bases from J, the gap between germline ends came to 11 bases. The CDR3 has 15 amino acids. The CDR3 DNA sequence: TGCGCCAGCAGCTTGGACATCAGGGGACAAGAGACCCAGTACTTC. Translation gives CASSLDIRGQETQYF.

V and J are TRBV7-9 and TRBJ2-5; D perhaps matches TRBD2 (6 bases). V shed 5 bases and J shed 12 bases, with 16 bases lying between them. The CDR3 is made up of 12 amino acids. CDR1 and CDR2 from the germline V gene are SEHNR and FQNEAQ (reference sequence). The CDR3 coding sequence is TGTGCCAGCAGCCCATACGCGGGATATAAGTACTTC. Translated, it gives CASSPYAGYKYF.

Written as DNA, the CDR3 is TGTGCCAGCAGCTTGGGCGTGGGGGAGACCCAGTACTTC. Amino acid sequence: CASSLGVGETQYF. This rearrangement joins TRBV11-2 to TRBJ2-5; no clear D gene. The CDR3 is made up of 13 amino acids. V lost 3 bases and J lost 5, with 10 bases in between. Germline loops: CDR1 SGHAT, CDR2 FQNNGV.

This rearrangement joins TRBV7-9 to TRBJ1-1; D gene uncertain. The CDR3 consists of 15 residues. Trimming shortened V by 4 bases and J by 4 bases, and 16 bases separated the two germline ends. In germline, CDR1 is SEHNR, CDR2 FQNEAQ (reference sequence). This chain's CDR3 is CASSSHFPGGTEAFF. CDR3 coding DNA: TGTGCCAGCAGCTCTCATTTCCCTGGAGGCACTGAAGCTTTCTTT.

The chain joins TRBV19 to TRBJ1-5; TRBD1 might be the D (5 bases). CDR1 and CDR2 from the germline V gene are LNHDA and SQIVND (reference sequence). Trimming took 4 bases from V and 3 from J, leaving 19 bases between them. CDR3 length equals 17 residues. CDR3 nucleotide sequence: TGTGCCAGTAGTAGAGAATGGGAGACAGAAAACAATCAGCCCCAGCATTTT. Protein: CASSREWETENNQPQHF.

J is TRBJ2-5 and V is TRBV2; 8 positions agree with TRBD1. Unmatched junction bases numbered 10, after V lost 8 bases and J lost 5 bases. This CDR3 has 14 amino acids. CDR1 and CDR2 from the germline V gene are SNHLY and FYNNEI. CDR3 region: CASPGGTGGETQYF. The CDR3 nucleotides are TGTGCCAGCCCAGGAGGGACAGGAGGGGAGACCCAGTACTTC.

This sequence joins TRBV7-9 and TRBJ2-2; D may be TRBD1 or TRBD2 (5 bases each). Germline loops: CDR1 SEHNR, CDR2 FQNEAQ (reference sequence). This CDR3 is 13 amino acids long. V lost 5 bases and J lost 5, with 9 bases in between. The CDR3 sequence: CASSAWGTGELFF. The CDR3 DNA follows: TGTGCCAGCAGCGCCTGGGGGACCGGGGAGCTGTTTTTT.